This T cell receptor beta chain was profiled in a study of blood T cell repertoires in COVID-19. The CDR3 is 15 residues long. Germline trimming cut 0 bases from V and 7 bases from J; bases unmatched to any gene: 8. From germline, CDR1 is MGHRA and CDR2 YSYEKL. This clone was detected only a few times. Repertoires were generated with immunoSEQ multiplex PCR, while TCRdb's copy carries only in-frame clones and drops some. This table has about 120,000 clones, about 84% appearing once. Sequenced input: peripheral blood. The chain recombines TRBV4-1 with TRBJ1-2; 7 bases line up with TRBD1. The TCR originated in a man aged 50-59 years with acute or convalescent COVID-19. The CDR3 nucleotides are TGCGCCAGCAGCCAAGATAAGGAGGGGGCCGGTGGCTACACCTTC. Its protein product is CASSQDKEGAGGYTF.